This TCR beta chain was identified in a study of T cells in Graves' hyperthyroidism and ophthalmopathy (dated by TCRdb to the late 2010s). For context, the study as a whole: Peripheral blood was sampled at the time of initial diagnosis, prior to any treatment. Thyroid tissue and blood T-cell repertoires from more than five Graves' hyperthyroidism patients were also compared in the study. Whether ophthalmopathy could be predicted prospectively was tested in an independent validation cohort made up of about 20 hyperthyroidism patients plus 17 patients who later progressed to ophthalmopathy. A discovery cohort of approximately 100 patients, roughly 40 with Graves' ophthalmopathy and approximately 57 with stable Graves' hyperthyroidism, was used to find distinguishing TCR V-J signatures. Following sampling, methimazole starting at 30 mg daily was given to hyperthyroidism patients, and high-dose intravenous methylprednisolone was given to ophthalmopathy patients. The 100 discovery patients were randomly split 7:3 into training and test sets. The paper describes TCR Vbeta CDR3 sequencing of 140 or so peripheral blood samples, made up of 43 ophthalmopathy patients, more than 70 hyperthyroidism patients and roughly 17 progressor patients.

Many counts were recorded for this clonotype. Its antigen is currently not known. Per-base quality was not reported, and no clone a single base away is much larger than it. The CDR3 runs 14 residues from the cysteine to the phenylalanine. Here the CDR3 DNA is all that survives: 42 bases in frame from base 1. CDR1 and CDR2 (GTSNPN, SVGIG) derive from the germline V gene (reference sequence). The V end gives up 3 bases and the J end 6 bases, leaving 6 bases in the junction not matched to a gene. Hyperthyroidism patients were newly diagnosed, had a disease duration of under 2 months, and were aged 18 to 65 years. Any patient with an uncontrolled infection, another autoimmune disease, pregnancy or lactation was excluded. Diagnoses were established on the basis of clinical symptoms, serum thyroxine and TRAb, thyroid ultrasound, and orbital computed tomography. Blood from progressor patients was drawn when they were first diagnosed with hyperthyroidism, before any ophthalmopathy symptoms appeared. Ficoll-Paque density gradient centrifugation was used to isolate PBMCs from around 10 ml of fresh peripheral blood. Progressor patients were initially diagnosed with Graves' hyperthyroidism and developed ophthalmopathy during follow-up. Trizol reagent was used to extract total RNA, and RNA quality was then checked on an Agilent 2100 Bioanalyzer.

What the authors observed across the whole study: Sample size was not statistically predetermined, and investigators were not blinded to group allocation. Most expanded thyroid clonotypes (frequency above 0.001) were also found in blood, which suggests that blood repertoires may mirror thyroid immune responses. A 13 V-J signature model separated ophthalmopathy from stable hyperthyroidism, with just over 85% sensitivity and 81.08% specificity in cross-validation and 80%/75% in testing. In validation, the model predicted progression to ophthalmopathy with approximately 70% sensitivity and 72.22% specificity, a median of approximately 6.5 months before onset.

TCR beta CDR3 regions were amplified from RNA transcripts. The TCR CDR3 was subjected to a first round of RT-PCR using the HTBI primer set and the Qiagen OneStep RT-PCR kit. Libraries were constructed in a second round of multiplex PCR, after which size selection and purification were performed. The libraries were sequenced on an Illumina HiSeq2000 using paired-end 100 bp reads. For the original study's pipeline: SOAPnuke was used to process the raw data, removing reads that contained adapters or uncalled bases, had a mean Phred below 15, or lacked an exact match to the constant primer or identifier. High-quality paired reads were merged using COPE v1.2.5, and each unique nucleotide sequence was defined as a clonotype. MiTCR v1.1 was used to align the clonotypes against IMGT TRBV, TRBD and TRBJ reference segments. Only V-J combinations with frequency above 0.0001, covering roughly 99% of repertoires, were analysed. The TCS score was defined as the ratio of F50 (clonal expansion) to E x V (chaos), calculated using BLOSUM62-based TCRdist between CDR3 peptides within each V-J. Welch's t-statistics and random forest reduced roughly 540 V-J features to 13, which were used in a naive Bayes classifier (R e1071). In TCRdb, the public reads were trimmed at Q25 with fastp and aligned with MiXCR, with productive beta chains retained. Rows matching on CDR3 protein sequence are summarized as one entry with the most common DNA and genes. In this record, the V and J calls reflect TCRdb's handling and not the investigators' own analysis. The sample table contains 250,000 or so distinct CDR3 sequences; only one count was recorded for roughly 15% of them. Together, the top ten hold 30% to 35% of the sample.

Sequenced input: blood. The chain couples TRBV30 to TRBJ1-5; a stretch of 9 junction bases matches TRBD1. The sequence was collected from a woman aged 50 to 60 with Graves' hyperthyroidism that later progressed to Graves' ophthalmopathy. The nucleotide sequence reads TGTGCCTGGAGGCCGGGACAGGGCGGTCAGCCCCAGCATTTT. It codes for CAWRPGQGGQPQHF.